This T cell receptor beta chain was documented in a study of cytomegalovirus exposure and HLA in healthy donors. Study-level points and caveats: Later work associated around 18,000 TCR beta sequences with HLA alleles at 0.05 false discovery rate. In an earlier analysis, productive rearrangement rates for most beta V segments clustered near 90% or 30%.

This CDR3 has 15 residues. The trim removed 0 bases at V and 11 bases at J, leaving 11 bases unmatched. Germline CDR1 LGHNA, CDR2 YNFKEQ. PCR used 60 Vbeta primers and 13 Jbeta primers. This table comes from immunoSEQ multiplex PCR, and its TCRdb copy is limited to in-frame clones, with some not included. This table holds about 100,000 clones, less than 80% found once. This clone appeared a few times. Its antigen is unknown. This clonotype was obtained from a man aged 40-49 years in good health and CMV-seronegative. The V gene is TRBV4-2, the J gene TRBJ1-1; TRBD1 aligns across 8 bases. The material sequenced was PBMCs. CDR3 nucleotides: TGTGCCAGCAGCCAAGATACGGACAGGGCATCTAAGGCTTTCTTT. Protein sequence: CASSQDTDRASKAFF.